The subject of this entry is one T cell receptor beta chain. This sample stems from a study of blood T cell repertoires in COVID-19. At the level of the study: COVID-19 samples collected from the United States, Italy and Spain covered acute and convalescent phases. The cDNA or gDNA used as material had been derived from T cells, B-cell-depleted T cells, or PBMCs.

Original processing notes: Amplifying reference gene primers gave estimates of nucleated cell counts. This table comes from immunoSEQ multiplex PCR, and its TCRdb copy is limited to in-frame clones, with some not included. The V and J calls and clone size come from that table; D and trimming were worked out from the DNA. The table includes over 350,000 clones, roughly 91% detected once. Germline V gene lookup returns CDR1 SNHLY and CDR2 FYNNEI. The CDR3 consists of 13 residues. The V and J ends lost 1 base and 5 bases respectively, with 8 bases between them. The sample consisted of peripheral blood. This sequence was found in a woman in her thirties with acute or convalescent COVID-19. The rearrangement links TRBV2 to TRBJ1-2, with D possibly TRBD1 on 5 matching bases. The chain's CDR3 is CASSEEAGYGYTF. CDR3 nucleotides: TGTGCCAGCAGTGAAGAGGCAGGGTATGGCTACACCTTC. Together with reference TRBV2 and TRBJ1-2, the CDR3 gives the full variable domain: EPEVTQTPSHQVTQMGQEVILRCVPISNHLYFYWYRQILGQKVEFLVSFYNNEISEKSEIFDDQFSVERPDGSNFTLKIRSTKLEDSAMYFCASSEEAGYGYTFGSGTRLTVV.